This T cell receptor (beta chain) was recovered during a study of blood T cell repertoires in COVID-19. For the study at large: The origin of the acute and convalescent COVID-19 samples was the United States, Italy and Spain. PBMCs, B-cell-depleted T cells, or T cells were the source of the cDNA or gDNA that made up the material.

Measured with immunoSEQ multiplex PCR; TCRdb has only the in-frame clones, and not every one. The table lists fewer than 300,000 clones, roughly nine tenths of them singletons, with 2% to 2.5% in the top ten. The CDR3 totals 14 residues. Germline values: CDR1 SNHLY, CDR2 FYNNEI. V shed 6 bases and J shed 3 bases, with 12 bases lying between them. This chain uses TRBV2 with TRBJ2-1; D gene unclear. Sequenced: peripheral blood. The TCR originated in a woman under 40 with COVID-19, enrolled during active disease. Here the CDR3 reads CASSLDIRYNEQFF. For the CDR3, the DNA is TGTGCCAGCAGCCTTGACATACGCTACAATGAGCAGTTCTTC.